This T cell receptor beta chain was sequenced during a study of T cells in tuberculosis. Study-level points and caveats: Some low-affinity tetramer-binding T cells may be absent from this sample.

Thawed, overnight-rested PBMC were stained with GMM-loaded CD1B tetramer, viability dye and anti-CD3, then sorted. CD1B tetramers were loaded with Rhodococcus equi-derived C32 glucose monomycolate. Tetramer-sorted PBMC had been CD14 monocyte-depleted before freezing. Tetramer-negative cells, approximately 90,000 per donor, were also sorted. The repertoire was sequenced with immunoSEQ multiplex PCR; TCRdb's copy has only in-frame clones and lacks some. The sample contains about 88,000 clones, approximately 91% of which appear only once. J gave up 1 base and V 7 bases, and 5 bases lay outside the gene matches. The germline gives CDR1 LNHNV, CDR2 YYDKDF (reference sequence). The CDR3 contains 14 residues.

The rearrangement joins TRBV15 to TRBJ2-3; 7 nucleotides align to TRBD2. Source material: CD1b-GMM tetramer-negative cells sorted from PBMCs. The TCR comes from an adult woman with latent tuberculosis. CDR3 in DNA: TGTGCCACCACTCTGGGGGGGGGCACAGATACGCAGTATTTT. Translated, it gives CATTLGGGTDTQYF.